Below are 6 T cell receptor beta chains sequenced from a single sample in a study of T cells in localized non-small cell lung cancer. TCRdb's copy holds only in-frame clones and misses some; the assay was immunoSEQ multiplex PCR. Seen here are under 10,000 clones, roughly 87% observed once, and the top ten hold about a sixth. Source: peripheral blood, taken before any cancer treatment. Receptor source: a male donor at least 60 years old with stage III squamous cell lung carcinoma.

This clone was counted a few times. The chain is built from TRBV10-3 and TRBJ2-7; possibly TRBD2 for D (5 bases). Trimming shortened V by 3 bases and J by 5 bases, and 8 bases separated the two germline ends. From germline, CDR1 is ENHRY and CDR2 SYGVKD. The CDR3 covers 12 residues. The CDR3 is CAISEGSHEQYF. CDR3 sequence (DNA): TGTGCCATCAGTGAAGGGAGCCACGAGCAGTACTTC.

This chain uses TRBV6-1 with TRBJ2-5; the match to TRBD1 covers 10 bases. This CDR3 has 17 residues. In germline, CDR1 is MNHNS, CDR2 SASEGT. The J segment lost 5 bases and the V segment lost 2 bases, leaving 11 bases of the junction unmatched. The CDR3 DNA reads TGTGCCAGCAGTGAACCTCCTGGACAGGGGGTGTTGGAGACCCAGTACTTC. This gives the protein CASSEPPGQGVLETQYF.

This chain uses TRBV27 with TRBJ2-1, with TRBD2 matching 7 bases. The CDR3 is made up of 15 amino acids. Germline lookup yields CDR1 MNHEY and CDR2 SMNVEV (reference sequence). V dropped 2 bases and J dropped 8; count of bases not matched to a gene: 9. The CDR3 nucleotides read TGTGCCAGCAGTTTAGAGAGCCGGGGGGTAGATGAGCAGTTCTTC. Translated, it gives CASSLESRGVDEQFF.

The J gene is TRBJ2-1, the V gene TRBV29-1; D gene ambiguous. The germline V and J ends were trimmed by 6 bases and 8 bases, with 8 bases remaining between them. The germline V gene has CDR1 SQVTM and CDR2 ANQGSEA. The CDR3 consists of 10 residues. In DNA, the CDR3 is TGCAGCGTAGCAAACGATGAGCAGTTCTTC. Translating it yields CSVANDEQFF.

CDR3 residues: CASSGSSYEQYF. In nucleotides, the CDR3 is TGTGCCAGCAGCGGAAGCTCCTACGAGCAGTACTTC. The V call is TRBV9, the J call TRBJ2-7; D not resolved. V lost 3 bases, J lost 0 bases, and 4 bases lay in between. The germline CDR1 and CDR2 sequences are SGDLS and YYNGEE. The CDR3 has 12 residues.

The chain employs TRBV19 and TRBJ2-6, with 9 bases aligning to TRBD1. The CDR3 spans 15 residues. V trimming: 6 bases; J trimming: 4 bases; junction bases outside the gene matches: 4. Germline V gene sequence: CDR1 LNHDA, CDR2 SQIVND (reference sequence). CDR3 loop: CASSNRGPGANVLTF. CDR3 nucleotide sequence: TGTGCCAGTAGCAACAGGGGGCCGGGGGCCAACGTCCTGACTTTC.